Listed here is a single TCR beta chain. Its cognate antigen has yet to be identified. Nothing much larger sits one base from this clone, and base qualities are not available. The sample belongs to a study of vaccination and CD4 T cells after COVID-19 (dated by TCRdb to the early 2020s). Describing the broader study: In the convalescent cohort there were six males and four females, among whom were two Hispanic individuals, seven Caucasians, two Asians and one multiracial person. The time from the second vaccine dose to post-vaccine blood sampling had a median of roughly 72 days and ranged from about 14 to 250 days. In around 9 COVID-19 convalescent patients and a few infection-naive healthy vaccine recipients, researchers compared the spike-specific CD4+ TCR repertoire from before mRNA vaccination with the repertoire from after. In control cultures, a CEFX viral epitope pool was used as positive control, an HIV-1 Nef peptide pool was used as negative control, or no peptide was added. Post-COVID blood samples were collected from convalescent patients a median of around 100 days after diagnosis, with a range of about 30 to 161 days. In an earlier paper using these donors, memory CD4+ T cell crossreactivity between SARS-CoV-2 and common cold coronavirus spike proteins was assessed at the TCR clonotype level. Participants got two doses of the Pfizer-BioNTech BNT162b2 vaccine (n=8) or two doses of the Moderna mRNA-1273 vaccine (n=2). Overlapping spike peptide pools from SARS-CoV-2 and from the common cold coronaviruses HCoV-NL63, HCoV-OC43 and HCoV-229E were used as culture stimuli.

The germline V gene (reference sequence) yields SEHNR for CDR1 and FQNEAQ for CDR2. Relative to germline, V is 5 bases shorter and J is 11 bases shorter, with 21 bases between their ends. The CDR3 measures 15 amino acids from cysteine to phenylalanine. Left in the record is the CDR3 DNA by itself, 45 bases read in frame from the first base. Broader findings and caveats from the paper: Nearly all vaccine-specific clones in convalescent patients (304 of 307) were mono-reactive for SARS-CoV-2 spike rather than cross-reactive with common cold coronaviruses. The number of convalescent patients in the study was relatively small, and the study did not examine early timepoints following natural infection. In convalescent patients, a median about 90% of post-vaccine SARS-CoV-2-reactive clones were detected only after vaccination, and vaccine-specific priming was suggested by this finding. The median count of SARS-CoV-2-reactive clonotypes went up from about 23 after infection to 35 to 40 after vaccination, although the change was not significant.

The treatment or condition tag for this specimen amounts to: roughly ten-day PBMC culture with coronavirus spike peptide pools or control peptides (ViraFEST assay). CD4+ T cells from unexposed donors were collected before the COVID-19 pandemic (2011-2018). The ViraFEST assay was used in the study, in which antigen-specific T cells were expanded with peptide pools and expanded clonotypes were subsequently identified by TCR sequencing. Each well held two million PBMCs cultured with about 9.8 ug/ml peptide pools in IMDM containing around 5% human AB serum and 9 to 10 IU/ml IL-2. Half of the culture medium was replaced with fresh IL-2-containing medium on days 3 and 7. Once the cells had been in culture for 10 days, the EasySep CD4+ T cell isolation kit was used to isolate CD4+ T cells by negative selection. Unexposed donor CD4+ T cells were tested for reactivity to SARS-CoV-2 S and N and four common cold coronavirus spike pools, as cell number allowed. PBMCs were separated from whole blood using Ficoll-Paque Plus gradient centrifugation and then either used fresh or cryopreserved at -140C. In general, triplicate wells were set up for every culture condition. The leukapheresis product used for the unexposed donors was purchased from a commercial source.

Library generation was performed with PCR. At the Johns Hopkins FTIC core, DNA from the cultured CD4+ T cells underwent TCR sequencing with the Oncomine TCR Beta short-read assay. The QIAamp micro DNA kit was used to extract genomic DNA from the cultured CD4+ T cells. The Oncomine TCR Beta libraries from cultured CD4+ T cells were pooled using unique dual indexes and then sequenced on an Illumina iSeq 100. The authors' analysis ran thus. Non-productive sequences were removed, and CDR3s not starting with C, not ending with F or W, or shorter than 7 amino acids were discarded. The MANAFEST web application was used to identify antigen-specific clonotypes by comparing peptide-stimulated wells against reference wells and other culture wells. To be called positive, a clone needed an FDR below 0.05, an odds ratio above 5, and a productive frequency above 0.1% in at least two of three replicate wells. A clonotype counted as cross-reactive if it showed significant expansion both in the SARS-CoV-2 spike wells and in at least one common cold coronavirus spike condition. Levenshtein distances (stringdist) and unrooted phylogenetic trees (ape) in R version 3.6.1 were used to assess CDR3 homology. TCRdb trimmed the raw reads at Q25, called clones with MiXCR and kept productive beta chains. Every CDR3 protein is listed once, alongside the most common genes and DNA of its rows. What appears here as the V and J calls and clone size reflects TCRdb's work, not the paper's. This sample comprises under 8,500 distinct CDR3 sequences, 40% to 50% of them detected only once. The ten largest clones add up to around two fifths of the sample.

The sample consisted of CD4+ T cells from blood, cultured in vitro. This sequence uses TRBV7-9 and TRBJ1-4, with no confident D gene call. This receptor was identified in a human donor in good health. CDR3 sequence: CASSHRTPVTEKLFF. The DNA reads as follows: TGTGCCAGCAGCCACCGGACGCCGGTTACCGAGAAACTGTTTTTT.